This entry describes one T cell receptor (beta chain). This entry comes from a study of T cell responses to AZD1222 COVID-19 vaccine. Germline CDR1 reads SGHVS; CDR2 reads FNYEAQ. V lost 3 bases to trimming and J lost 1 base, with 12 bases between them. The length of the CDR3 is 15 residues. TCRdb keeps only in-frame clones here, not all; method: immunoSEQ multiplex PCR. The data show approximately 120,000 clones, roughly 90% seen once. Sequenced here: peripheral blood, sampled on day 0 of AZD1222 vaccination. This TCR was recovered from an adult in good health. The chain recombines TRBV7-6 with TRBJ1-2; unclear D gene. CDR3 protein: CASSFPPNDNYGYTF. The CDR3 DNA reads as TGTGCCAGCAGCTTCCCCCCCAACGATAACTATGGCTACACCTTC.